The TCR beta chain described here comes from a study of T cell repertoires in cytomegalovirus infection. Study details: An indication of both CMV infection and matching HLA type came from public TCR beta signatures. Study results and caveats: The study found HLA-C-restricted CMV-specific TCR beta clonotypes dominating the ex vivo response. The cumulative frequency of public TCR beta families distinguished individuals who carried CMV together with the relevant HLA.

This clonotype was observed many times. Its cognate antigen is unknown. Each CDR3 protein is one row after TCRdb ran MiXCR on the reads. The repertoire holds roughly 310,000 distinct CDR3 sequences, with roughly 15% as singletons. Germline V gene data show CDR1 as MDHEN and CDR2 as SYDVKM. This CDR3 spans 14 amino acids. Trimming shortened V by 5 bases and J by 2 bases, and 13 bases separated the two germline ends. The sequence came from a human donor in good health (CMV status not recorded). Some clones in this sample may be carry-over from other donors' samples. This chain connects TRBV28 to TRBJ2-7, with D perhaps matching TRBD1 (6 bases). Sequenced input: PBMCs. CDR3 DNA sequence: TGTGCCAGCAGTGGACAGCCTATTACCTACGAGCAGTACTTC. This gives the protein CASSGQPITYEQYF.